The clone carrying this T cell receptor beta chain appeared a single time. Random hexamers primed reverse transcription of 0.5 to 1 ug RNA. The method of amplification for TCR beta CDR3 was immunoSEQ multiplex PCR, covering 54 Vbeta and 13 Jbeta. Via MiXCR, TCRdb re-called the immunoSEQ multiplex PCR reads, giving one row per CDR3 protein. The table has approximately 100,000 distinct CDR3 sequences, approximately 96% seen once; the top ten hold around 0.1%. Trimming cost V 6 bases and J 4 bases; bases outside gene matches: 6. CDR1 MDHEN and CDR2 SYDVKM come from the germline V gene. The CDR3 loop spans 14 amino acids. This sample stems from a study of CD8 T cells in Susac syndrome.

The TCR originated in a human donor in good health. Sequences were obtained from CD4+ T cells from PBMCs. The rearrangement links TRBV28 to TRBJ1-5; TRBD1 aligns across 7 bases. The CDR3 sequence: CASRTGQLNQPQHF. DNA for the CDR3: TGTGCCAGCAGGACGGGACAGTTAAATCAGCCCCAGCATTTT.